The 2 T cell receptor beta chains below come from one sample, sequenced in a study of T-cell reconstitution after alpha-beta-depleted transplantation in children (dated by TCRdb to 2016 to 2018). Library creation used PCR. Instrument on record: Illumina HiSeq 2500. Molecular barcoding was employed in the preparation of TCR libraries, with unique molecular identifiers being used to normalize TCRbeta repertoire quantification. TCRdb reanalyzed the raw reads on its own, using fastp at Q25 for trimming and MiXCR for clone calling, and kept in-frame beta chains. Each CDR3 protein appears once, grouped with its most common genes and DNA. Here the sample has a few hundred thousand distinct CDR3 sequences; under 30% occur a single time. Roughly 2.6% of the sample goes to the ten largest clones. What the treatment or condition label conveys for this sample: allogeneic hematopoietic cell transplantation with graft depleted of TCRalphabeta T cells and CD19 B cells.

Sequences were derived from PBMCs, sampled before TCRalphabeta/CD19-depleted stem cell transplant. The receptors come from a girl aged 2 to 9 with Fanconi anemia, due to receive a stem cell transplant.

In this sample, this clonotype turned up a few times. The junction departs from germline at one end; a sequencing error may be responsible. The chain links TRBV29-1 to TRBJ1-2, with a possible D match to TRBD1 (6 bases). The CDR3 has 11 residues. Germline assignment: CDR1 SQVTM and CDR2 ANQGSEA. The DNA for the CDR3 is TGCAGCGTTGATCAAAATGGGGACACAAACTTC. It yields the protein CSVDQNGDTNF.

The CDR3 loop is CASTSGAHEQYF. CDR3 nucleotide sequence: TGTGCCAGCACCTCCGGGGCCCACGAGCAGTACTTC. V and J are TRBV6-5 and TRBJ2-7; the D gene could be TRBD1 or TRBD2 (5 bases each). The CDR3 loop spans 12 amino acids. Trimming left V 7 bases short and J 5 bases short, with 12 bases between. Germline assignment: CDR1 MNHEY and CDR2 SVGAGI.